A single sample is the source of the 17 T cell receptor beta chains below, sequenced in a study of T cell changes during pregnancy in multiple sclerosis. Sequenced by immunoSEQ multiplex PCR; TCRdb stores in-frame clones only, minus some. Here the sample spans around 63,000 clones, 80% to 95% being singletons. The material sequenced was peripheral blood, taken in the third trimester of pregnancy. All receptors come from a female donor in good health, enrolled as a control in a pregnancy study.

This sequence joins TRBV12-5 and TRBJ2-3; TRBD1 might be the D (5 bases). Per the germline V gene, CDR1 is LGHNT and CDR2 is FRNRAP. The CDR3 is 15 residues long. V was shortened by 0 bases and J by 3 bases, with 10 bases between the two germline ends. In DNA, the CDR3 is TGTGCTAGTGGTTTGGTTAGCAAGGGGACAGATACGCAGTATTTT. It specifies CASGLVSKGTDTQYF.

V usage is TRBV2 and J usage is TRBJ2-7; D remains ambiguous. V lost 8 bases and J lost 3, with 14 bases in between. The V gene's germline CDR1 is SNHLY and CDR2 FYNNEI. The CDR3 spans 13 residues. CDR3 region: CASAPGRNYEQYF. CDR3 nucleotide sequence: TGTGCCAGCGCGCCGGGTAGGAACTACGAGCAGTACTTC.

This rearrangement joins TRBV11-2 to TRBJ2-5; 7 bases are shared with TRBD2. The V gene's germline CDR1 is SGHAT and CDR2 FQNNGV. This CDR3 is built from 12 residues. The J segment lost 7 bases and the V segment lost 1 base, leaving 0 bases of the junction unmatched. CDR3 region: CASSLAGGTQYF. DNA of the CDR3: TGTGCCAGCAGCTTAGCGGGAGGGACCCAGTACTTC.

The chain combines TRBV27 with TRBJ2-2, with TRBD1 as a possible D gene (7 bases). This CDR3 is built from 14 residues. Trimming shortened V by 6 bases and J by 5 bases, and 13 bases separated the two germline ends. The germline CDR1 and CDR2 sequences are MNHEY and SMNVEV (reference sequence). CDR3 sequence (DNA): TGTGCCAGCAGCCACAGGGGAGGAACCGGGGAGCTGTTTTTT. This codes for CASSHRGGTGELFF.

CDR3 residues: CASSPTPLEYEQFF. The CDR3 region has the DNA TGTGCCAGCAGCCCAACCCCTCTAGAGTATGAGCAGTTCTTC. This chain joins TRBV7-2 and TRBJ2-1; no clear D gene. Germline values: CDR1 SGHTA, CDR2 FQGNSA. This CDR3 has 14 residues. Trimming shortened V by 5 bases and J by 8 bases, and 16 bases separated the two germline ends.

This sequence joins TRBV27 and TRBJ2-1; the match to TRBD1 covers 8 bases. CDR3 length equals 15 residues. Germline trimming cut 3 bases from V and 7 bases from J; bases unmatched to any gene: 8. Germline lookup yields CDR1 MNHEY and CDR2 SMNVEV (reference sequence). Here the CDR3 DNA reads TGTGCCAGCAGTTTCCCCGACAGGGGAGGTAATGAGCAGTTCTTC. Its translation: CASSFPDRGGNEQFF.

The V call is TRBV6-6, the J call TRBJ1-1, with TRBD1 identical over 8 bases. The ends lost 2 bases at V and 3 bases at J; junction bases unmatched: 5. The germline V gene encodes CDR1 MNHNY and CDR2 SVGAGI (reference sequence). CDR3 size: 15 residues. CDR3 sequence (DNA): TGTGCCAGCAGTTACGGACAGGGAATGGACACTGAAGCTTTCTTT. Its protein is CASSYGQGMDTEAFF.

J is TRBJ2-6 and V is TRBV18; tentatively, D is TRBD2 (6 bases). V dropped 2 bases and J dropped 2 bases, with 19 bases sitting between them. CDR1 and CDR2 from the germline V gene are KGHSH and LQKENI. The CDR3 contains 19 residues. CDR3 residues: CASSPWGNPTGAGANVLTF. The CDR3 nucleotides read TGTGCCAGCTCACCATGGGGCAATCCTACGGGGGCTGGGGCCAACGTCCTGACTTTC.

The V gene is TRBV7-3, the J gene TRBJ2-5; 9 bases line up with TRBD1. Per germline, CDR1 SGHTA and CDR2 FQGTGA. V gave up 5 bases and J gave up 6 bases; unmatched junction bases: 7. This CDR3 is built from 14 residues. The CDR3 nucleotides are TGTGCCAGCAGCCCGACAGGGGGGGGAAAGACCCAGTACTTC. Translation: CASSPTGGGKTQYF.

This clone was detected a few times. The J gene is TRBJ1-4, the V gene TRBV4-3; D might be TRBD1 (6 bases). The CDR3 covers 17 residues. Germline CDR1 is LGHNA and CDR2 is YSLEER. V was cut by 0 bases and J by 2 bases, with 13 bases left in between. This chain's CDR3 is CASSQDRTVRTNEKLFF. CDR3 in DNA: TGCGCCAGCAGCCAAGATCGGACAGTGCGGACTAATGAAAAACTGTTTTTT.

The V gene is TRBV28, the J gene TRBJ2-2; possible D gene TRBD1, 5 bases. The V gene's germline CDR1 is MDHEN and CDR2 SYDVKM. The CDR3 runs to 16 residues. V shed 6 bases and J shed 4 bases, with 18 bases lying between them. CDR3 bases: TGTGCCAGCAGCCGACGGTTGTCAGGGTCCACCGGGGAGCTGTTTTTT. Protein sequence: CASSRRLSGSTGELFF.

CDR3 region: CASSRNLQGSRPYGYTF. CDR3 DNA sequence: TGTGCCAGCAGTCGTAACTTACAGGGATCGCGCCCCTATGGCTACACCTTC. The chain uses TRBV11-2 and TRBJ1-2; D is perhaps TRBD1 (6 bases). With 6 bases removed from V and 4 bases from J, the gap between germline ends came to 24 bases. This CDR3 has 17 amino acids. Germline CDR1 reads SGHAT; CDR2 reads FQNNGV.

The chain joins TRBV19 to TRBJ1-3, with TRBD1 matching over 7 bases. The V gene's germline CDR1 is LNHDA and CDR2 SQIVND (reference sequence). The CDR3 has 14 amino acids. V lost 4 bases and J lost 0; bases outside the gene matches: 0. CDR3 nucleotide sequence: TGTGCCAGTAGTACAGGGGGCTCTGGAAACACCATATATTTT. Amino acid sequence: CASSTGGSGNTIYF.

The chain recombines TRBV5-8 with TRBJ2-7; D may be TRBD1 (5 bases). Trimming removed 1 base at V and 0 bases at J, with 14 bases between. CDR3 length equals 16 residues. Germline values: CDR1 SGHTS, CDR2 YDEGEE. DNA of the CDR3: TGTGCCAGCAGCTTGCAGTCTCTGGGGCGCTCCTACGAGCAGTACTTC. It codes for CASSLQSLGRSYEQYF. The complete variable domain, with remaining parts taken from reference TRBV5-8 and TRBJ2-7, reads EAGVTQSPTHLIKTRGQQATLRCSPISGHTSVYWYQQALGLGLQFLLWYDEGEERNRGNFPPRFSGRQFPNYSSELNVNALELEDSALYLCASSLQSLGRSYEQYFGPGTRLTVT.

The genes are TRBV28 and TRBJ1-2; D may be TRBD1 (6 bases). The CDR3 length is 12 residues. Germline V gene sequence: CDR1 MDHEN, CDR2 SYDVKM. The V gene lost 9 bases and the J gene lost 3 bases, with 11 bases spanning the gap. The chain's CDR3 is CASGTQDYGYTF. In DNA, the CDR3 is TGTGCCAGTGGGACACAAGACTATGGCTACACCTTC.

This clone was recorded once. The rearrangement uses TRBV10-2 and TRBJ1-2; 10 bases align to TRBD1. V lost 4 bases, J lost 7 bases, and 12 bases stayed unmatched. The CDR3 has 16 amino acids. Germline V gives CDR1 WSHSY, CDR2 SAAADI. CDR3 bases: TGCGCCAGCAGTGGAGTGGGGGGTCGGACAGGGGGTGGCTACACCTTC. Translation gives CASSGVGGRTGGGYTF.

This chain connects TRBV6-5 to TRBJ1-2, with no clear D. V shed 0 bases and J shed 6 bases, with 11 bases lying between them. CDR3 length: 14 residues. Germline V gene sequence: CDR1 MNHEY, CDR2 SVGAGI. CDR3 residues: CASSYSPGLNGYTF. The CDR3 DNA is TGTGCCAGCAGTTACTCCCCAGGCCTTAATGGCTACACCTTC.